This TCR beta chain was found in a study of cytomegalovirus exposure and HLA in healthy donors. Germline values: CDR1 SEHNR, CDR2 FQNEAQ (reference sequence). The junction had 15 bases not matched to a gene; V was cut back by 2 bases and J by 13 bases. There are 16 residues in the CDR3. Primers included in the PCR were 60 Vbeta and 13 Jbeta primers. Data came from immunoSEQ multiplex PCR; TCRdb stores just in-frame clones and leaves some out. The table records under 200,000 clones, approximately 84% of them present only once. Sequencing used PBMCs. This clonotype was obtained from a woman between 50 and 59 years old in good health and CMV-seropositive. V gene TRBV7-9 combines with J gene TRBJ2-3, with 10 nucleotides matching TRBD2. CDR3 DNA: TGTGCCAGCAGCTTACCCTCAGGGAGCGGGGGGGCGGTTAAGTATTTT. Protein: CASSLPSGSGGAVKYF. Together with reference TRBV7-9 and TRBJ2-3, the CDR3 gives the full variable domain: DTGVSQNPRHKITKRGQNVTFRCDPISEHNRLYWYRQTLGQGPEFLTYFQNEAQLEKSRLLSDRFSAERPKGSFSTLEIQRTEQGDSAMYLCASSLPSGSGGAVKYFGPGTRLTVL.